This T cell receptor (beta chain) stems from a study of relationships among human T cell subsets (TCRdb year 2010). Study-wide context: Sequencing was performed on eight distinct blood T cell populations: pan T, CD8 cytotoxic, regulatory, Th1, Th2, naive plus transitional, activated and memory cells. On the study overall, not on this receptor specifically: While more than 55% of CD8+ cytotoxic sequences came from clones with more than 100 reads, the regulatory and Th2 subsets had few clones of that kind. Substantial sharing of CDR3s among Th1, Th2 and regulatory T cells was interpreted as suggestive of stochastic cell fate choices. The bead-based sorting could not exclude a CD4+CD8+ double-positive population. No statistically significant differences in V, D and J usage, CDR3 length or N-nucleotide additions were observed among the seven subsets.

As to this clonotype: What antigen it recognizes has not been identified. Base qualities are not provided; no much larger clone lies one nucleotide away.

The CD4+CD25-CD294- flow-through remaining after the CD25, CD56 and CD294 bead selections was collected as Th1 cells. Miltenyi superparamagnetic beads coated with subset-specific monoclonal antibodies were used to isolate the T cell subsets. All T cell populations were isolated from peripheral blood. Mononuclear cells were obtained from whole blood by Ficoll separation, and monocytes were then depleted with anti-CD14 microbeads. Isolated cell populations were immediately resuspended in RNAprotect reagent. The CDR3 covers 12 residues, taking in both the cysteine and the phenylalanine. Of all the DNA, just the CDR3 is kept, 36 bases in frame from base 1. From a lookup of the germline V gene, CDR1 and CDR2 are SQVTM and ANQGSEA. V is clipped by 3 bases and J by 7 bases, and the sequence between their germline boundaries is 10 bases long. Libraries were constructed by multiplex PCR. Sequencing instrument: 454 GS FLX. Semiquantitative ARM-PCR was used to amplify the TCR alpha and beta CDR3 regions from mRNA. In ARM-PCR, tagged nested gene-specific primers were used first, and exponential amplification was then carried out by communal superprimers. Exonuclease was used to remove the nested primers before the first-round PCR products went through the second amplification round. Amplicons were sequenced on the 454 platform, which allows rapid sequencing of millions of DNA fragments without cloning bias. A read counted as effective if the read could be mapped to both V and J germline segments. Turning to the authors' computational methods: IRmap was used to assign reads to germline V, D and J segments, and IRmap relies on pyromap, a Smith-Waterman modification adapted to 454 sequencing errors. D-beta assignments were filtered using cutoffs set at the 99th percentile of alignment scores from simulated random sequences. The CDR3 was taken to be the amino acids lying between the conserved V-segment Y[YFLI]C motif and the J-segment [FW]GXGT motif. A compound Poisson process model, previously applied to large-scale EST data, was used to estimate repertoire diversity. A procedure for detecting cross-contamination was used to argue that the shared CDR3s did not come from sample contamination. TCRdb redid the processing of the public reads, applying fastp at Q25 and MiXCR, and retained in-frame beta chains. Rows merge per CDR3 protein into single entries with the most common DNA and genes. The V and J calls, along with clone size, are taken from TCRdb and not from the paper's own processing. The sample table contains 13,000 or so distinct CDR3 sequences; only one count was recorded for around 69% of them. In total, the top ten clones hold about 27% of the sample.

Rearrangement joined TRBV29-1 to TRBJ2-4; 5 matching bases give a weak D call of TRBD1. The TCR sequence derives from a man aged 35-49 years in good health. Sequenced: CD4+ Th1 cells sorted from blood. The cell subset or site label on this specimen signifies: CD4+CD25-CD294- T helper 1 cells. The CDR3: CSVEQGRNIQYF. DNA sequence: TGCAGCGTTGAGCAGGGTAGGAACATTCAGTACTTC.